This is a list of T cell receptor beta chains from one sample in a study of human T cells and chemical hapten exposure. TCRdb passed the RACE reads through MiXCR, listing each CDR3 protein once. The sample has tens of thousands of distinct CDR3 sequences, roughly 6.4% seen once. Material: whole blood, obtained in connection with sensitization to the hapten diphenylcyclopropenone (DPC). All receptors derive from a woman aged 25 to 45 with alopecia areata. Some clones in this sample may be carry-over from other donors' samples. CDR3s leave out the opening cysteine and the closing phenylalanine or tryptophan. The order of the fields is V gene, D gene, clone size, CDR3 protein. The D gene is left open where the match is weak. Size is stated for part of the rows, as once, few or many counts, or as a class when the clone is expanded.

V gene: TRBV3-1
D gene: .
clone size: many
CDR3 protein: ASSQGDSNQPQH

V gene: TRBV7-9
D gene: .
clone size: few
CDR3 protein: ASSGQGGDTQY

V gene: TRBV11-2
D gene: .
clone size: few
CDR3 protein: ASSSGTLYGYT

V gene: TRBV3-1
D gene: .
clone size: many
CDR3 protein: ASRDVRETQY

V gene: TRBV28
D gene: .
clone size: few
CDR3 protein: ASSSGQPSDTQY

V gene: TRBV6-2/TRBV6-3
D gene: TRBD2
clone size: many
CDR3 protein: ASSRPGLEPGELF

V gene: TRBV7-9
D gene: .
clone size: many
CDR3 protein: ASSSIAGGFTDTQY

V gene: TRBV28
D gene: .
clone size: .
CDR3 protein: ASTRGLEETQY

V gene: TRBV13
D gene: TRBD1
clone size: .
CDR3 protein: ASSSLRTGAYEQY

V gene: TRBV20-1
D gene: .
clone size: few
CDR3 protein: SARDRLRSDSPLH

V gene: TRBV6-2/TRBV6-3
D gene: .
clone size: .
CDR3 protein: ASSPAPSAEAF

V gene: TRBV10-3
D gene: .
clone size: few
CDR3 protein: AISESTRRGSVAF

V gene: TRBV28
D gene: .
clone size: many
CDR3 protein: ASSLRDSPYEQY

V gene: TRBV6-4
D gene: .
clone size: .
CDR3 protein: ASSDGDTNSPLH

V gene: TRBV19
D gene: TRBD2
clone size: .
CDR3 protein: ASSDGGGPTNTGELF

V gene: TRBV27
D gene: .
clone size: few
CDR3 protein: ASSLYNQETQY

V gene: TRBV3-1
D gene: .
clone size: few
CDR3 protein: ASSQVGFRTAYEQY

V gene: TRBV6-5
D gene: .
clone size: many
CDR3 protein: ASSFLTDHADSGYT

V gene: TRBV28
D gene: .
clone size: .
CDR3 protein: ASTAVGSSISNQPQH

V gene: TRBV7-7
D gene: TRBD1
clone size: many
CDR3 protein: ASSPAGTGVTEAF

V gene: TRBV20-1
D gene: .
clone size: many
CDR3 protein: SARAGAREADTQY

V gene: TRBV30
D gene: .
clone size: many
CDR3 protein: ACILIGPLEQY

V gene: TRBV12-3/TRBV12-4
D gene: .
clone size: few
CDR3 protein: ASSFSGAYNEQF

V gene: TRBV12-3/TRBV12-4
D gene: TRBD1
clone size: few
CDR3 protein: ASSSGQGSTEAF

V gene: TRBV12-3/TRBV12-4
D gene: .
clone size: .
CDR3 protein: ASSQGRNTIY

V gene: TRBV7-9
D gene: .
clone size: many
CDR3 protein: ASTVQF

V gene: TRBV27
D gene: .
clone size: .
CDR3 protein: ASSLSGAYEQY

V gene: TRBV6-6
D gene: TRBD1
clone size: .
CDR3 protein: ASSPGTVAKNIQY

V gene: TRBV29-1
D gene: TRBD2
clone size: many
CDR3 protein: SSTQRGADTQY

V gene: TRBV20-1
D gene: .
clone size: .
CDR3 protein: SAMGRTDGYT

V gene: TRBV4-3
D gene: .
clone size: few
CDR3 protein: ASSQGDRDDEKLF

V gene: TRBV28
D gene: TRBD1
clone size: few
CDR3 protein: ASRTGNYGYT

V gene: TRBV7-8
D gene: .
clone size: .
CDR3 protein: ASSLTPDSNSYEQY

V gene: TRBV2
D gene: TRBD2
clone size: many
CDR3 protein: ASRAGDAYEQY

V gene: TRBV5-5
D gene: TRBD2
clone size: few
CDR3 protein: ASSLVWRGGANEQF

V gene: TRBV3-1
D gene: .
clone size: many
CDR3 protein: ASSQGSGINQPQH

V gene: TRBV10-3
D gene: .
clone size: many
CDR3 protein: AISDRTIFYEQY

V gene: TRBV28
D gene: .
clone size: many
CDR3 protein: ASSFGASGALDTQY

V gene: TRBV9
D gene: .
clone size: many
CDR3 protein: ASSVEGRGRSSGNTIY